The clone carrying this TCR beta chain has ten or more counts. Its antigen is undetermined. At least 3 on the Clinical Activity Score was recorded for ophthalmopathy patients, who also had NOSPECS grade at least 4 and duration under 3 months. Lactation, pregnancy, other autoimmune disease or uncontrolled infection led to exclusion of patients. These data belong to a study of T cells in Graves' hyperthyroidism and ophthalmopathy. Study summary: Staff took peripheral blood when the initial diagnosis was made, before any treatment began.

This CDR3 spans 15 amino acids. V lost 0 bases and J lost 1, with 10 bases in between. The germline V gene has CDR1 SGHVS and CDR2 FQNEAQ. Overall study results and limits: A median about 7 months before onset, the model predicted ophthalmopathy.

From RNA transcripts, TCR beta CDR3 regions were amplified. During a first-round RT-PCR of the TCR CDR3, the HTBI primer set was used. TCRdb re-called the multiplex PCR reads through MiXCR, storing one row per CDR3 protein. Of under 400,000 distinct CDR3 sequences detected, roughly 15% appear once; the ten largest clones hold roughly 19%. This sequence joins TRBV7-8 and TRBJ2-7; D perhaps matches TRBD1 (5 bases). Sequencing was done on a sample of blood. This TCR was recovered from a woman aged 55-69 years with Graves' ophthalmopathy. The CDR3 sequence is CASSLAGQGSYEQYF. CDR3 DNA: TGTGCCAGCAGCTTAGCTGGGCAGGGATCCTACGAGCAGTACTTC.